These T cell receptor beta chains were read from a single sample in a study of vaccination and CD4 T cells after COVID-19. What these receptors recognize is not known. MiXCR was run by TCRdb on the PCR reads, yielding one entry per CDR3 protein. The sample shows some 17,000 distinct CDR3 sequences, 30% to 45% of them seen only once. The specimen was CD4+ T cells from blood, cultured in vitro. These receptors came from a human donor who had recovered from COVID-19. CDR3s include the opening cysteine and the closing phenylalanine or tryptophan. Fields, in order: V gene, clone size, J gene, D gene, CDR3 protein, CDR3 DNA. A D gene is named only where the DNA matches it firmly. Clone size appears in some rows only: once, few, many, or a class for an expanded clone.

TRBV20-1,few,TRBJ2-1,NA,CSAGRGGEQFF,TGCAGTGCTGGAAGGGGGGGTGAGCAGTTCTTC
TRBV30,NA,TRBJ1-1,TRBD1,CAWGTVEAFF,TGTGCCTGGGGGACAGTTGAAGCTTTCTTT
TRBV6-1,NA,TRBJ2-1,NA,CASSEASAYSYNEQFF,TGTGCCAGCAGTGAAGCTAGCGCCTACAGCTACAATGAGCAGTTCTTC
TRBV1,once,TRBJ2-5,NA,CTSSRLGAETQHF,TGCACCAGCAGCCGACTAGGCGCCGAGACCCAGCACTTC
TRBV28,few,TRBJ1-5,NA,CASSFSRAGNQPQHF,TGTGCCAGCAGTTTTTCCAGGGCAGGCAATCAGCCCCAGCATTTT
TRBV5-1,NA,TRBJ2-1,TRBD1,CASSPNPSGTGGNEQFF,TGCGCCAGCAGCCCCAACCCCTCTGGGACAGGGGGCAATGAGCAGTTCTTC
TRBV7-9,NA,TRBJ2-7,NA,CASSPGSYEQYF,TGTGCCAGCAGCCCGGGGAGCTACGAGCAGTACTTC
TRBV20-1,few,TRBJ2-5,TRBD2,CSASSAGGLETQYF,TGCAGTGCTAGTTCGGCGGGAGGGTTGGAGACCCAGTACTTC
TRBV12-3/TRBV12-4,few,TRBJ1-5,TRBD1,CASSPRDRGRRPQHF,TGTGCCAGCAGTCCCCGGGACAGGGGTCGCCGGCCCCAGCATTTT
TRBV7-6,few,TRBJ2-5,NA,CASSLVWGQETQYF,TGTGCCAGCAGCTTAGTCTGGGGACAAGAGACCCAGTACTTC
TRBV28,NA,TRBJ2-7,NA,CASSLPLRGPSYEQYF,TGTGCCAGCAGTTTACCCCTTCGGGGGCCTTCCTACGAGCAGTACTTC
TRBV5-1,NA,TRBJ2-7,TRBD2,CASSYGKGLAASYEQYF,TGCGCCAGCAGCTACGGTAAAGGACTAGCTGCCTCCTACGAGCAGTACTTC
TRBV7-9,NA,TRBJ2-5,NA,CASSSWGQVETQYF,TGTGCCAGCAGCTCATGGGGGCAGGTAGAGACCCAGTACTTC
TRBV28,once,TRBJ2-1,NA,CASKPQNYNEQFF,TGTGCCAGCAAGCCACAGAACTACAATGAGCAGTTCTTC
TRBV28,NA,TRBJ2-1,NA,CASTPSSASSYNEQFF,TGTGCCAGCACCCCAAGTAGCGCCAGCTCCTACAATGAGCAGTTCTTC
TRBV24-1,few,TRBJ2-3,TRBD2,CATSESGTSGTYITDTQYF,TGTGCCACCAGTGAATCCGGGACTAGCGGGACCTATATCACAGATACGCAGTATTTT
TRBV27,NA,TRBJ2-6,NA,CASSPRSSSGANVLTF,TGTGCCAGCTCCCCCAGGTCCTCCTCTGGGGCCAACGTCCTGACTTTC
TRBV29-1,NA,TRBJ1-5,NA,CSVEDVQGGPQHF,TGCAGCGTTGAAGATGTTCAGGGAGGGCCCCAGCATTTT
TRBV2,few,TRBJ1-2,NA,CASSVRQLNYGYTF,TGTGCCAGCAGTGTCCGGCAGCTCAACTATGGCTACACCTTC